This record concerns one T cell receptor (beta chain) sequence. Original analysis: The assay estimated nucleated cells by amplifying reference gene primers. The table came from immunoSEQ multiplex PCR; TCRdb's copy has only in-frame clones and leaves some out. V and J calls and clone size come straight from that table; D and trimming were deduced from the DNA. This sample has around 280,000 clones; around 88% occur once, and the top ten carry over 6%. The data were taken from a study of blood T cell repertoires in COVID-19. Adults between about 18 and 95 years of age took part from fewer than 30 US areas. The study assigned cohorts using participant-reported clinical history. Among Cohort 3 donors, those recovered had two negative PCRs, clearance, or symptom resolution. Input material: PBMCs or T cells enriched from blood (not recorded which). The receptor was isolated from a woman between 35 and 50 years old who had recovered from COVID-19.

Here the CDR3 DNA reads TGTGCCAGCAGCTTGAACTCTCGGGGGTTCCAAGAGACCCAGTACTTC. Its translation is CASSLNSRGFQETQYF. The gene calls are TRBV7-9 and TRBJ2-5, with D maybe TRBD2 (6 bases). The ends were cut back, 3 bases at V and 1 base at J, with 15 bases in the middle. The CDR3 extends over 16 amino acids. From germline, CDR1 is SEHNR and CDR2 FQNEAQ (reference sequence).